This T cell receptor beta chain stems from a study of CD8 T cells in ankylosing spondylitis. A quantitative 5'-RACE method, one with molecular barcodes, was used to make TCR beta libraries. TCRdb reprocessed the 5' RACE reads via MiXCR and lists one record per CDR3 protein. The table records fewer than 550,000 distinct CDR3 sequences, about 5.7% of them present only once. This clonotype was seen only a few times. Its matching antigen is unknown. Study findings and constraints: CD8+ cells made up the disease-linked clones, which were relatively rare in peripheral blood. In ankylosing spondylitis blood, a motif of seven or eight highly homologous TCR beta variants appeared characteristic.

CDR1 and CDR2 from the germline V gene are SGHTS and YDEGEE. This CDR3 is 14 amino acids long. Trimming at V came to 4 bases and at J to 3 bases, leaving 6 bases not matched to a gene. The source of this sequence is a male donor with ankylosing spondylitis. The chain joins TRBV5-8 to TRBJ2-7; 8 bases match TRBD1. The sample comprised blood, either unsorted or a sorted T cell fraction (not recorded which). This CDR3 is CASSLKDRVYEQYF. The CDR3 bases are TGTGCCAGCAGCCTCAAGGACAGGGTCTACGAGCAGTACTTC.